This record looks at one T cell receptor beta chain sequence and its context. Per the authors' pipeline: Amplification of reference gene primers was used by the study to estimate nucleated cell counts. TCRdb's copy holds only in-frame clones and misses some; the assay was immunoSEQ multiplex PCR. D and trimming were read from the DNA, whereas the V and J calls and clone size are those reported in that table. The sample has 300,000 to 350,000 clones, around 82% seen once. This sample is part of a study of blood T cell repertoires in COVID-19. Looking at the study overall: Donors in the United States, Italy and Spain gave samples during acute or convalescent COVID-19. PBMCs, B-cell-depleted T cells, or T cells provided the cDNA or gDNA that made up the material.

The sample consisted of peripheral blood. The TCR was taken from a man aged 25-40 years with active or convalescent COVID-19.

CDR3 DNA: TGTGCCAGCAGTTTAATCTCGGCTTGGGCTAGCGGGGGGGGACCCGGGGCCAACGTCCTGACTTTC. Encoded protein: CASSLISAWASGGGPGANVLTF. The V gene is TRBV27, the J gene TRBJ2-6; 12 bases are shared with TRBD2. V trimming: 2 bases; J trimming: 4 bases; junction bases outside the gene matches: 18. CDR3 length: 22 residues. CDR1 and CDR2 (germline): MNHEY, SMNVEV (reference sequence).